The rows below give T cell receptor beta chains drawn from one sample of a study of early T cells in non-severe SARS-CoV-2 infection. TCRdb ran MiXCR on the 5' RACE reads and lists one entry per CDR3 protein. The repertoire has about 64,000 distinct CDR3 sequences, about 11% of them found once; the top ten carry approximately 3%. The sample consisted of whole blood, taken at baseline. Every receptor here comes from an adult who was a healthcare worker with PCR-confirmed SARS-CoV-2 infection or an uninfected control (not recorded which). Each CDR3 is given with its conserved first and last residue. The D gene is left open where the match is weak. Not every row has a clone size; where given, it reads once, few, many or a size class.

J gene,clone size,V gene,D gene,CDR3 DNA,CDR3 protein
TRBJ2-1,few,TRBV5-6,.,TGTGCCAGCAGCTTAGTCTTCACTGAGCAGTTCTTC,CASSLVFTEQFF
TRBJ2-1,.,TRBV14,.,TGTGCCAGCAGCCAGGAATTGACAGGCCCCTACAATGAGCAGTTCTTC,CASSQELTGPYNEQFF
TRBJ2-3,few,TRBV11-3,.,TGTGCCAGCAGCCCCAGGGGCACAGATACGCAGTATTTT,CASSPRGTDTQYF
TRBJ1-4,few,TRBV12-3/TRBV12-4,TRBD1,TGTGCCAGCAGAAGACAGGGGGCGGCGACTAATGAAAAACTGTTTTTT,CASRRQGAATNEKLFF
TRBJ2-4,.,TRBV6-1,.,TGTGCCAGCAGCACAGAGATGATCGCCAAAAACATTCAGTACTTC,CASSTEMIAKNIQYF
TRBJ2-3,few,TRBV7-6,TRBD2,TGTGCCAGCAGCTTAGCCGGGGGGGCCGGAGATACGCAGTATTTT,CASSLAGGAGDTQYF
TRBJ1-2,many,TRBV27,TRBD1,TGTGCCAGCAGTTCACAGGGGGATGCTGGCTACACCTTC,CASSSQGDAGYTF
TRBJ2-7,.,TRBV6-6,.,TGTGCCAGCACACGGGTCGATGGCTACGAGCAGTACTTC,CASTRVDGYEQYF
TRBJ1-3,.,TRBV7-2,.,TGTGCCAGCAGCTTAGCACGAGGGGGGGCCTCTGGAAACACCATATATTTT,CASSLARGGASGNTIYF
TRBJ1-1,.,TRBV12-3/TRBV12-4,TRBD1,TGTGCCAGCAGTGGGGACAGGGGGAGGGAGAACACTGAAGCTTTCTTT,CASSGDRGRENTEAFF
TRBJ2-1,.,TRBV18,.,TGTGCCAGCTCACCACTGTCCGGGGGCGACTACAATGAGCAGTTCTTC,CASSPLSGGDYNEQFF
TRBJ1-4,.,TRBV2,TRBD1,TGTGCCAGCCGCACCCGACAGGGAGGGAGGACTAATGAAAAACTGTTTTTT,CASRTRQGGRTNEKLFF
TRBJ2-3,few,TRBV20-1,.,TGCAGTGCTGGCGTCCAGGCGCCCTACACAGATACGCAGTATTTT,CSAGVQAPYTDTQYF
TRBJ2-3,.,TRBV10-3,.,TGTGCCATCAGTGATCTGGGGAGAAAAGCGGCGGATACGCAGTATTTT,CAISDLGRKAADTQYF
TRBJ2-7,.,TRBV13,.,TGTGCCAGCAGCTTTTACTCCAGGGGCTACGAGCAGTACTTC,CASSFYSRGYEQYF
TRBJ2-7,few,TRBV10-1,TRBD2,TGCGCCAGCAGCCCGATTCGGGGGGACTACGAGCAGTACTTC,CASSPIRGDYEQYF
TRBJ2-2,.,TRBV12-3/TRBV12-4,TRBD2,TGTGCCAGCAGAACCTCTAGCGGTTATACCGGGGAGCTGTTTTTT,CASRTSSGYTGELFF
TRBJ2-3,.,TRBV3-1,TRBD1,TGTGCCAGCAGTCTTGGACAGGCGTTCACAGATACGCAGTATTTT,CASSLGQAFTDTQYF
TRBJ2-5,few,TRBV20-1,TRBD1,TGCAGTGCTAGTCACAGGGGGCGTGAGACCCAGTACTTC,CSASHRGRETQYF
TRBJ2-3,many,TRBV4-3,.,TGCGCCAGCAGCTACGGGACTCACACAGATACGCAGTATTTT,CASSYGTHTDTQYF
TRBJ2-1,many,TRBV7-8,.,TGTGCCAGCAGCTTATCGGGACTTAGGTCGAGTGGGAATGAGCAGTTCTTC,CASSLSGLRSSGNEQFF
TRBJ1-1,.,TRBV15,.,TGTGCCACCAGCAGAGGTACTACCGGGGCCGAGGAAGCTTTCTTT,CATSRGTTGAEEAFF
TRBJ2-7,.,TRBV20-1,.,TGCAGTGCTATCGGAGACAGGACTCACGAGCAGTACTTC,CSAIGDRTHEQYF
TRBJ2-5,many,TRBV5-4,.,TGTGCCAGCAGCGGGGGACCAGGGGAGACCCAGTACTTC,CASSGGPGETQYF
TRBJ1-3,.,TRBV6-4,.,TGTGCCAGCAGTCCAGAGGCTGGAAACACCATATATTTT,CASSPEAGNTIYF
TRBJ2-7,.,TRBV5-1,.,TGCGCCAGCAGCTGGGGGCGGGATGCGGACGAGCAGTACTTC,CASSWGRDADEQYF
TRBJ2-4,few,TRBV28,TRBD2,TGTGCCAGCAGCCCCATCACGGGGGGACTAGCCAAAAACATTCAGTACTTC,CASSPITGGLAKNIQYF
TRBJ2-5,many,TRBV5-1,.,TGCGCCAGCAGCTATAGGGGGGGTCGAGAGACCCAGTACTTC,CASSYRGGRETQYF
TRBJ1-1,.,TRBV29-1,.,TGCAGCGCGAGGCGGGGGTTGAACACTGAAGCTTTCTTT,CSARRGLNTEAFF
TRBJ2-3,.,TRBV4-3,TRBD2,TGCGCCAGCAGCCACCTCCTAGCGGGGGCCACAGATACGCAGTATTTT,CASSHLLAGATDTQYF